The present entry profiles one TCR beta chain with its context. In its sample, this clone was seen once. It lacks a known antigen. No base-level quality is on record; no much larger clone is a single base apart. From the cysteine through the phenylalanine, the CDR3 covers 16 amino acids. Of the read, only the CDR3 DNA is kept; its 48 bases are in frame from base 1. The germline V gene (reference sequence) supplies CDR1 LNHDA and CDR2 SQIVND. Trimmed from V: 5 bases; trimmed from J: 2 bases; junction bases lacking a gene match: 4. These data come from a study of Ad26.COV2.S vaccination and SARS-CoV-2 variants (dated by TCRdb to the early 2020s). In terms of the full investigation: Vaccine-arm donors were drawn from COV1001, a multicentre, randomized, double-blind, placebo-controlled phase I-IIa trial of Ad26.COV2.S in healthy adults. Ad26.COV2.S was administered intramuscularly at 5 x 10^10 or 1 x 10^11 viral particles, either as a single shot or as two shots given 56 days apart. Investigators did not know the trial group allocation while performing experiments and assessing outcomes. Trial participants were randomized into five groups of five: low-dose or high-dose Ad26.COV2.S given once or twice, or placebo on both occasions. A total of 32 samples were included in the TCR-sequenced set, comprising around 19 Ad26.COV2.S vaccine recipients, 5 placebo recipients and 8 SARS-CoV-2 convalescent individuals. The specificity and breadth of SARS-CoV-2-reactive T cell receptors after Ad26.COV2.S vaccination were assessed by TCRbeta repertoire sequencing.

The sample's treatment or condition label, decoded: approximately 18 received Ad26.COV2.S at low or high dose, single or two shots; roughly five received placebo; per-sample allocation not given. For vaccine and placebo recipients, repertoires were sequenced using samples collected on day 63 after the first injection. Cohort 1b enrolled some 25 adults aged 18-55 years at a single site in Boston, USA, between 29 July and 7 August 2020. As a vaccine, Ad26.COV2.S was a replication-incompetent adenovirus type 26 vector that expressed a prefusion-stabilized SARS-CoV-2 spike protein derived from the original Wuhan strain. TCRbeta CDR3 regions were sequenced with the immunoSEQ Assay. After extraction, genomic DNA underwent amplification by bias-controlled multiplex PCR, followed by high-throughput sequencing. The original pipeline was this. To quantify the absolute abundance of every unique TCRbeta CDR3 region, sequences were collapsed and filtered. Usable DNA was measured by amplifying reference genes present in all nucleated cells, and TCRbeta template counts were normalized to that usable DNA to estimate T cell fraction. Repertoire TCRs were annotated as SARS-CoV-2-specific by exact matching of V gene, CDR3 amino acid sequence and J gene to a known reactive TCR set. The reference SARS-CoV-2 TCR set came from MIRA and was filtered for enrichment in COVID-19-positive ImmuneCODE repertoires, removing public or cross-reactive TCRs. Drawing on the MIRA antigens, annotated TCRs were analysed further at the level of specific ORF or position within ORF. Breadth was defined as annotated unique rearrangements over total unique productive rearrangements; depth was the summed frequency of those rearrangements. TCR breadth was compared between groups using two-sided Wilcoxon rank-sum tests. Imported from immuneACCESS, the table was reduced by TCRdb to in-frame sequences with V and J called. These copies leave out some clones; in studies compared against another copy, an unresolved V gene accounts for under half, and the cause of the remainder is not known. V and J calls and clone size are those listed in that table; D and trimming were worked out from the DNA. Across this sample there are about 280,000 clones, with around 87% seen only once. The top ten constitute about 3.1% of the sample.

Broad study findings and their caveats: After vaccination, substantial breadth of spike-specific CD8+ and CD4+ T cell responses was reported. Ad26.COV2.S recipients had higher spike-specific TCR breadth than placebo recipients (P = 0.0014). Vaccine and placebo recipients had comparable non-spike TCR breadth, which fits with the vaccine containing only spike. Comparing responses between vaccine doses or regimens was not something the study was powered to do. It was noted by the authors that total T cell responses may have been underestimated by the TCR breadth and depth analyses.

The sequence was obtained from a person between 18 and 59 years old who received the Ad26.COV2.S COVID-19 vaccine or a placebo. The specimen was peripheral blood, collected in a trial of Ad26.COV2.S vaccine versus placebo. The chain joins TRBV19 to TRBJ2-2, with 11 bases matching TRBD2. The nucleotide sequence reads TGTGCCAGTAGTGTCGGACTAGCGGGTAACACCGGGGAGCTGTTTTTT. Its protein is CASSVGLAGNTGELFF.